This TCR beta chain was documented in a study of blood T cell repertoires in COVID-19. Study at large: Some COVID-19 samples were acute and others convalescent; all came from the United States, Italy and Spain.

CDR3 length: 12 residues. V was clipped by 4 bases and J by 7 bases, with 8 bases between them. Germline loops: CDR1 SGHVS, CDR2 FNYEAQ. Assay: immunoSEQ multiplex PCR; the TCRdb copy retains only in-frame clones and omits some. Seen here are under 300,000 clones, around 87% observed once, and the top ten hold around 3%. This clone was recorded once. The rearrangement joins TRBV7-6 to TRBJ2-1; the D gene is possibly TRBD2 (5 bases). The TCR was taken from a woman aged 40 to 49 with acute COVID-19. The material sequenced was PBMCs or T cells enriched from blood (not recorded which). The CDR3 DNA reads TGTGCCAGCAGCTCACGGACTAATGAGCAGTTCTTC. It encodes CASSSRTNEQFF.